The rows below give T cell receptor beta chains drawn from one sample of a study of T cells in Graves' hyperthyroidism and ophthalmopathy. Each CDR3 protein gets one entry after TCRdb re-called the multiplex PCR reads with MiXCR. The sample contains 300,000 to 450,000 distinct CDR3 sequences, roughly 12% of which appear only once. Sequenced: blood. These receptors all stem from a man younger than 45 with Graves' hyperthyroidism that later progressed to Graves' ophthalmopathy. The CDR3 runs from the conserved cysteine through the conserved F or W. Fields, in order: V gene, clone size, J gene, D gene, CDR3 protein, CDR3 DNA. D genes are given only for firm matches. A row's size may be missing; if present it is once, few, many or a size class.

TRBV7-6	few	TRBJ2-1	NA	CASSFGPLDEQFF	TGTGCCAGCAGCTTCGGACCCTTAGATGAGCAGTTCTTC
TRBV19	NA	TRBJ2-3	NA	CASSMGWIDTDTQYF	TGTGCCAGTAGTATGGGGTGGATAGACACAGATACGCAGTATTTT
TRBV18	few	TRBJ1-6	NA	CASSPEGWNSPLHF	TGTGCCAGCTCACCCGAGGGATGGAATTCACCCCTCCACTTT
TRBV28	few	TRBJ1-1	NA	CASSPLRESSEAFF	TGTGCCAGCAGTCCCCTCAGGGAAAGCAGTGAAGCTTTCTTT
TRBV29-1	NA	TRBJ1-4	NA	CSVEPGLNEKLFF	TGCAGCGTGGAACCGGGCCTCAATGAAAAACTGTTTTTT
TRBV20-1	NA	TRBJ1-5	TRBD1	CSTRGHYRGTSNQPQHF	TGCAGTACTAGGGGCCATTACAGGGGGACTAGCAATCAGCCCCAGCATTTT
TRBV11-3	many	TRBJ1-1	NA	CASSFQENTEAFF	TGTGCCAGCAGCTTCCAGGAGAACACTGAAGCTTTCTTT
TRBV20-1	few	TRBJ2-7	NA	CSARTKTGTYEQYF	TGCAGTGCCCGTACTAAAACAGGGACCTACGAGCAGTACTTC
TRBV7-9	few	TRBJ2-1	TRBD2	CASQLARESLEQFF	TGTGCCAGCCAACTAGCGAGGGAGAGTCTTGAGCAGTTCTTC
TRBV7-9	many	TRBJ2-7	NA	CASSLGQVDYEQYF	TGTGCCAGCAGCTTAGGACAGGTAGATTACGAGCAGTACTTC
TRBV7-6	NA	TRBJ2-3	NA	CASSPWSRGGTDTQYF	TGTGCCAGCAGCCCTTGGAGCAGGGGCGGCACAGATACGCAGTATTTT
TRBV12-5	many	TRBJ2-5	NA	CASGLVLNRATETQYF	TGTGCTAGTGGTTTGGTACTGAACAGGGCTACGGAGACCCAGTACTTC
TRBV19	NA	TRBJ2-7	NA	CASSIDRGSDEQYF	TGTGCCAGTAGTATAGACAGGGGTAGCGACGAGCAGTACTTC
TRBV12-3/TRBV12-4	many	TRBJ2-3	NA	CASRMLTRAADTQYF	TGTGCCAGCAGAATGCTAACTAGGGCGGCAGATACGCAGTATTTT
TRBV5-6	many	TRBJ1-1	TRBD1	CASSPDRGRTEAFF	TGTGCCAGCAGCCCGGACAGGGGGCGGACTGAAGCTTTCTTT
TRBV20-1	many	TRBJ2-3	TRBD2	CSAWTSGSTDTQYF	TGCAGTGCGTGGACTAGCGGTAGCACAGATACGCAGTATTTT
TRBV6-2/TRBV6-3	many	TRBJ1-2	TRBD1	CASSIRQGTGYGYTF	TGTGCCAGCAGTATTCGACAGGGGACTGGATATGGCTACACCTTC
TRBV13	many	TRBJ2-3	NA	CASSPLEGYQYF	TGTGCCAGCAGCCCCTTGGAGGGGTACCAGTATTTT
TRBV28	many	TRBJ2-7	NA	CASSPFARTASSYEQYF	TGTGCCAGCAGTCCTTTCGCCAGGACAGCTAGCTCCTACGAGCAGTACTTC
TRBV19	NA	TRBJ2-3	TRBD2	CASRPLAGVGDTQYF	TGTGCCAGTAGGCCCCTAGCGGGGGTGGGAGATACGCAGTATTTT
TRBV28	many	TRBJ2-5	TRBD2	CASSSAAGGRETQYF	TGTGCCAGCAGTTCAGCGGCGGGGGGCAGAGAGACCCAGTACTTC
TRBV18	NA	TRBJ1-6	TRBD1	CASSPNPGQNNSPLHF	TGTGCCAGCTCACCGAATCCGGGACAGAATAATTCACCCCTCCACTTT
TRBV6-1	many	TRBJ2-5	TRBD1	CASRQIGQGETQYF	TGTGCCAGCAGACAAATCGGACAGGGAGAGACCCAGTACTTC
TRBV29-1	NA	TRBJ2-3	TRBD1	CSAGGGQGRADTQYF	TGCAGCGCCGGTGGGGGACAGGGGCGGGCAGATACGCAGTATTTT
TRBV3-1	many	TRBJ1-2	NA	CASSQKGSYGYTF	TGTGCCAGCAGCCAGAAGGGGAGCTATGGCTACACCTTC
TRBV6-1	NA	TRBJ1-5	TRBD1	CASSWANRGGNQPQHF	TGTGCCAGCTCTTGGGCCAACAGGGGGGGCAATCAGCCCCAGCATTTT
TRBV7-2	many	TRBJ1-2	NA	CASSLGQLPYGYTF	TGTGCCAGCAGCTTAGGACAGCTTCCCTATGGCTACACCTTC
TRBV28	NA	TRBJ2-1	TRBD2	CASSLCGLAGGSSYNEQFF	TGTGCCAGCAGTTTATGCGGGCTAGCGGGGGGAAGCTCCTACAATGAGCAGTTCTTC
TRBV6-1	NA	TRBJ2-5	TRBD1	CASCRDREETQYF	TGTGCCAGCTGCCGGGACAGAGAAGAGACCCAGTACTTC
TRBV2	many	TRBJ1-6	TRBD1	CASRGGQGDSPLHF	TGTGCCAGCAGGGGGGGACAGGGGGATTCACCCCTCCACTTT
TRBV7-2	many	TRBJ2-3	TRBD1	CASSYPGQGRDTQYF	TGTGCCAGCAGCTACCCGGGACAGGGAAGAGATACGCAGTATTTT
TRBV12-3/TRBV12-4	NA	TRBJ1-2	NA	CASSPKGNYGYTF	TGTGCCAGCAGTCCGAAAGGGAACTATGGCTACACCTTC
TRBV7-9	many	TRBJ2-5	TRBD1	CASSPQGRKETQYF	TGTGCCAGCAGCCCACAGGGGCGCAAAGAGACCCAGTACTTC